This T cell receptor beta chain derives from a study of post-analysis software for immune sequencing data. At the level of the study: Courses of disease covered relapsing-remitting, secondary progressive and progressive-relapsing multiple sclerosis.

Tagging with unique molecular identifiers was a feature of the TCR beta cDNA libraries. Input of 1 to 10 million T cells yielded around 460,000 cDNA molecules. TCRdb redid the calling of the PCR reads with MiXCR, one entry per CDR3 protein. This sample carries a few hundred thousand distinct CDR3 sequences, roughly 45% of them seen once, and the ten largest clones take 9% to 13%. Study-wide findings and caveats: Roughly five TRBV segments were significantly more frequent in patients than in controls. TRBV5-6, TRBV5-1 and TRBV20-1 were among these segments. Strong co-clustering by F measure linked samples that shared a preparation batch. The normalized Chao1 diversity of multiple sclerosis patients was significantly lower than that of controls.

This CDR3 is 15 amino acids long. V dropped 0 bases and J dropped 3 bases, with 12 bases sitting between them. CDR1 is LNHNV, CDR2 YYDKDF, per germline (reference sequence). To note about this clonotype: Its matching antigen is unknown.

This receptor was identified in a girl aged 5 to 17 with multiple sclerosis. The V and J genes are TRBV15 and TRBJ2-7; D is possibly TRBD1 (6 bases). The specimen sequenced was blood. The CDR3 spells CATSRDETGGYEQYF. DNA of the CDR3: TGTGCCACCAGCAGAGATGAGACAGGAGGCTACGAGCAGTACTTC.